This T cell receptor beta chain emerged from a study of T and B cells in COVID-19 patients. This CDR3 comprises 18 residues. The germline gives CDR1 SGHRS, CDR2 YFSETQ. V trimming: 4 bases; J trimming: 2 bases; junction bases outside the gene matches: 16. BIOMED2 TRB-A/B primer pools were used in multiplex TRB PCR. Each CDR3 protein is one row after TCRdb ran MiXCR on the multiplex PCR reads. The repertoire has 7,500 to 8,500 distinct CDR3 sequences, about 38% of them found once; the top ten carry more than 2.5%. Blood genomic DNA input for TRB amplification was about 240-550 ng. To note about this clonotype: The antigen remains unidentified.

Study-wide results and caveats: Early severe-case samples and blood from mildly ill patients during symptoms were in short supply.

The chain has TRBV5-1 and TRBJ2-3; TRBD1 agrees at 7 bases. The specimen sequenced was blood. The sequence was obtained from a human donor who had recovered from COVID-19. The CDR3 reads CASSNPQRTRGHTDTQYF. CDR3 nucleotides: TGCGCCAGCAGCAACCCGCAAAGAACTAGGGGGCACACAGATACGCAGTATTTT.